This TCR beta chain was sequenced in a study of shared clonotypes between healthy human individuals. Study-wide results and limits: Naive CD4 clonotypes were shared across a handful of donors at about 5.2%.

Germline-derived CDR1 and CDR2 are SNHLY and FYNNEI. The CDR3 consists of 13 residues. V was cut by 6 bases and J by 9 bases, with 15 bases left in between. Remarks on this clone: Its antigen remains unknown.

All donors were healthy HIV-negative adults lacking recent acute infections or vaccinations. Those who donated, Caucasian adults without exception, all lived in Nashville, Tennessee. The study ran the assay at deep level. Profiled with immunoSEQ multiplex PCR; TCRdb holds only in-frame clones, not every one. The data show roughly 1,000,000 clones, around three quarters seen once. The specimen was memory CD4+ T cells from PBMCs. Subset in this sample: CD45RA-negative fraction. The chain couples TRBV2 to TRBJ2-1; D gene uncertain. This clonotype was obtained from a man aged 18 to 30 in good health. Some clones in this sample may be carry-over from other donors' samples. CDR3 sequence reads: CASSRTGDGEQFF. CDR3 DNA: TGTGCCAGCAGCCGAACTGGGGATGGTGAGCAGTTCTTC.